The source of this TCR beta chain is a study of cytomegalovirus exposure and HLA in healthy donors. Study observations and caveats: A few of the chains that were CMV-associated were confirmed in vitro to be specific for CMV antigens. 150 to 200 TCR beta chains were listed as cytomegalovirus-associated. For cytomegalovirus status, the classifier reportedly gave diagnoses with high specificity and sensitivity.

Losses at the gene ends were 5 bases for V and 3 bases for J; bases not matched to a gene: 4. This CDR3 has 14 residues. The germline V gene encodes CDR1 MNHEY and CDR2 SMNVEV (reference sequence). Concerning this clone: No antigen is known for it.

The donors were members of the validation cohort, which comprised 90 to 150 subjects and was separate from the first cohort of 666 subjects. Clones were read by immunoSEQ multiplex PCR, and TCRdb kept only the in-frame ones, dropping some. The sample has roughly 150,000 clones, 88% seen once. The chain uses TRBV27 and TRBJ1-2; 9 positions agree with TRBD1. This receptor was identified in a man aged 18 to 30 in good health and CMV-seronegative. The sequenced material came from PBMCs. CDR3 in DNA: TGTGCCAGCAGTGAGACAGGGGGTCACTATGGCTACACCTTC. It encodes CASSETGGHYGYTF.